A selection of T cell receptor beta chains follows, all from one sample in a study of T cells after yellow fever vaccination. MiXCR, applied by TCRdb to the 5' RACE reads, yields one record per CDR3 protein. The table includes around 600,000 distinct CDR3 sequences, roughly 12% detected once. The input for sequencing was PBMCs, taken on the day of the yellow fever booster vaccination. These receptor sequences come from a man aged 30 to 45 who received the YFV17D yellow fever vaccine. The CDR3 runs from the conserved cysteine through the conserved F or W. A D gene is named only where the DNA matches it firmly. Not all rows give a size; the values are once, few, many and, for expanded clones, a class.

v_call: TRBV18; clone_size: .; d_call: TRBD1; j_call: TRBJ2-4; cdr3_aa: CASSRQGENIQYF; cdr3_nt: TGTGCCAGCTCACGTCAGGGGGAAAACATTCAGTACTTC
v_call: TRBV7-8; clone_size: many; d_call: TRBD2; j_call: TRBJ2-5; cdr3_aa: CASSLVLSGRKETQYF; cdr3_nt: TGTGCCAGCAGCTTAGTTCTTAGCGGGAGAAAAGAGACCCAGTACTTC
v_call: TRBV9; clone_size: few; d_call: .; j_call: TRBJ2-7; cdr3_aa: CASSPRISWGAINEQYF; cdr3_nt: TGTGCCAGCAGCCCCCGGATTAGCTGGGGGGCAATCAACGAGCAGTACTTC
v_call: TRBV5-6; clone_size: few; d_call: .; j_call: TRBJ2-1; cdr3_aa: CASSLGTGGGTYNEQFF; cdr3_nt: TGTGCCAGCAGCTTGGGGACCGGGGGTGGGACCTACAATGAGCAGTTCTTC
v_call: TRBV23-1; clone_size: .; d_call: .; j_call: TRBJ2-7; cdr3_aa: CASSQSNPPYEQYF; cdr3_nt: TGCGCCAGCAGTCAATCAAATCCCCCCTACGAGCAGTACTTC
v_call: TRBV11-2; clone_size: .; d_call: .; j_call: TRBJ1-4; cdr3_aa: CASSLGLLSPKNEKLFF; cdr3_nt: TGTGCCAGCAGCTTAGGACTGCTGTCCCCTAAAAATGAAAAACTGTTTTTT
v_call: TRBV20-1; clone_size: .; d_call: .; j_call: TRBJ2-2; cdr3_aa: CSARVNPSSVAYGELFF; cdr3_nt: TGCAGTGCTAGAGTCAACCCCAGTAGCGTCGCCTACGGGGAGCTGTTTTTT
v_call: TRBV6-2/TRBV6-3; clone_size: .; d_call: .; j_call: TRBJ2-3; cdr3_aa: CASSYPDDTQYF; cdr3_nt: TGTGCCAGCAGTTACCCCGATGATACGCAGTATTTT
v_call: TRBV4-3; clone_size: few; d_call: .; j_call: TRBJ2-7; cdr3_aa: CASSQEPGLATKQYF; cdr3_nt: TGCGCCAGCAGCCAAGAGCCGGGCTTGGCTACTAAGCAGTACTTC
v_call: TRBV5-1; clone_size: few; d_call: .; j_call: TRBJ2-5; cdr3_aa: CASSLPGQAGGQETQYF; cdr3_nt: TGCGCCAGCAGCTTGCCTGGACAGGCCGGAGGGCAAGAGACCCAGTACTTC
v_call: TRBV28; clone_size: few; d_call: .; j_call: TRBJ2-3; cdr3_aa: CASSSGAEGSDTQYF; cdr3_nt: TGTGCCAGCTCCAGTGGGGCGGAGGGGTCAGATACGCAGTATTTT
v_call: TRBV5-1; clone_size: .; d_call: .; j_call: TRBJ2-1; cdr3_aa: CASSLGPRKDNEQFF; cdr3_nt: TGCGCCAGCAGCTTGGGCCCACGGAAAGACAATGAGCAGTTCTTC
v_call: TRBV2; clone_size: .; d_call: .; j_call: TRBJ1-4; cdr3_aa: CASSDSFGTNEKLFF; cdr3_nt: TGTGCCAGCAGTGACAGTTTTGGTACTAATGAAAAACTGTTTTTT
v_call: TRBV9; clone_size: few; d_call: .; j_call: TRBJ2-6; cdr3_aa: CASSVDGEFSSGANVLTF; cdr3_nt: TGTGCCAGCAGCGTAGACGGGGAATTCAGCTCTGGGGCCAACGTCCTGACTTTC
v_call: TRBV20-1; clone_size: .; d_call: TRBD1; j_call: TRBJ1-6; cdr3_aa: CSARVPGQINSPLHF; cdr3_nt: TGCAGTGCTAGAGTCCCGGGACAGATTAATTCACCCCTCCACTTT
v_call: TRBV6-5; clone_size: .; d_call: .; j_call: TRBJ2-6; cdr3_aa: CASSYSPPGETSGANVLTF; cdr3_nt: TGTGCCAGCAGTTACTCCCCTCCGGGAGAAACCTCTGGGGCCAACGTCCTGACTTTC
v_call: TRBV5-1; clone_size: .; d_call: .; j_call: TRBJ1-1; cdr3_aa: CASSLPGKGTEAFF; cdr3_nt: TGCGCCAGCAGCTTACCAGGGAAAGGCACTGAAGCTTTCTTT
v_call: TRBV20-1; clone_size: .; d_call: .; j_call: TRBJ1-1; cdr3_aa: CSADSHSDRPRTFF; cdr3_nt: TGCAGTGCTGACAGCCACTCTGACAGGCCGCGAACTTTCTTT
v_call: TRBV7-8; clone_size: few; d_call: TRBD2; j_call: TRBJ2-5; cdr3_aa: CASSIRLASGGETQYF; cdr3_nt: TGTGCCAGCAGCATCCGGTTAGCCTCGGGAGGGGAGACCCAGTACTTC
v_call: TRBV10-3; clone_size: many; d_call: .; j_call: TRBJ2-7; cdr3_aa: CAISVQQNEQYF; cdr3_nt: TGTGCCATCAGTGTTCAGCAGAACGAGCAGTACTTC
v_call: TRBV12-3/TRBV12-4; clone_size: .; d_call: TRBD2; j_call: TRBJ2-1; cdr3_aa: CASSLAGVAGENEQFF; cdr3_nt: TGTGCCAGCAGTTTAGCCGGGGTAGCGGGAGAAAATGAGCAGTTCTTC
v_call: TRBV18; clone_size: few; d_call: TRBD1; j_call: TRBJ1-2; cdr3_aa: CASSPIPIDRDYGYTF; cdr3_nt: TGTGCCAGCTCACCTATCCCAATCGACAGGGACTATGGCTACACCTTC
v_call: TRBV5-1; clone_size: few; d_call: TRBD2; j_call: TRBJ2-1; cdr3_aa: CASSSPQRDPNEQFF; cdr3_nt: TGCGCCAGCAGCTCCCCCCAGCGGGACCCCAATGAGCAGTTCTTC
v_call: TRBV6-5; clone_size: many; d_call: TRBD2; j_call: TRBJ2-1; cdr3_aa: CASSYGLADNEQFF; cdr3_nt: TGTGCCAGCAGTTACGGGCTAGCGGACAATGAGCAGTTCTTC
v_call: TRBV6-2/TRBV6-3; clone_size: .; d_call: TRBD2; j_call: TRBJ2-7; cdr3_aa: CASSYSRGRAAEQYF; cdr3_nt: TGTGCCAGCAGTTACTCGCGCGGGAGGGCGGCCGAGCAGTACTTC
v_call: TRBV27; clone_size: .; d_call: TRBD2; j_call: TRBJ2-7; cdr3_aa: CASSSTTSGYEQYF; cdr3_nt: TGTGCCAGCAGTTCCACTACTAGCGGCTACGAGCAGTACTTC
v_call: TRBV3-1; clone_size: .; d_call: TRBD2; j_call: TRBJ2-7; cdr3_aa: CASSQALAGSSYEQYF; cdr3_nt: TGTGCCAGCAGCCAAGCGTTAGCGGGCAGCTCCTACGAGCAGTACTTC
v_call: TRBV7-9; clone_size: .; d_call: TRBD2; j_call: TRBJ2-5; cdr3_aa: CASSLFSGRIEETQYF; cdr3_nt: TGTGCCAGCAGCTTATTTAGCGGGAGAATTGAAGAGACCCAGTACTTC
v_call: TRBV12-3/TRBV12-4; clone_size: .; d_call: .; j_call: TRBJ1-5; cdr3_aa: CASPGGDSNQPQHF; cdr3_nt: TGTGCCAGCCCTGGGGGGGATAGCAATCAGCCCCAGCATTTT
v_call: TRBV7-2; clone_size: many; d_call: .; j_call: TRBJ2-7; cdr3_aa: CASSLNPYYEQYF; cdr3_nt: TGTGCCAGCAGCTTAAATCCCTACTACGAGCAGTACTTC
v_call: TRBV6-1; clone_size: .; d_call: .; j_call: TRBJ2-1; cdr3_aa: CASSQNHGTNNEQFF; cdr3_nt: TGTGCCAGCAGTCAGAATCACGGAACGAACAATGAGCAGTTCTTC
v_call: TRBV18; clone_size: few; d_call: .; j_call: TRBJ2-5; cdr3_aa: CASSRLANQETQYF; cdr3_nt: TGTGCCAGCTCAAGGCTAGCGAACCAAGAGACCCAGTACTTC
v_call: TRBV15; clone_size: few; d_call: TRBD2; j_call: TRBJ2-3; cdr3_aa: CATSRGTSGRVPDTQYF; cdr3_nt: TGTGCCACCAGCAGAGGGACTAGCGGGAGAGTCCCAGATACGCAGTATTTT
v_call: TRBV7-6; clone_size: few; d_call: .; j_call: TRBJ2-5; cdr3_aa: CASSLWTGHKGGETQYF; cdr3_nt: TGTGCCAGCAGCTTATGGACCGGGCATAAAGGGGGGGAGACCCAGTACTTC
v_call: TRBV6-5; clone_size: many; d_call: TRBD2; j_call: TRBJ2-5; cdr3_aa: CASSYPGRARSLETQYF; cdr3_nt: TGTGCCAGCAGTTACCCCGGGAGGGCCAGGAGTCTGGAGACCCAGTACTTC
v_call: TRBV7-2; clone_size: .; d_call: TRBD2; j_call: TRBJ2-3; cdr3_aa: CASSLASGGADTQYF; cdr3_nt: TGCGCCAGCAGCTTGGCATCTGGGGGGGCAGATACGCAGTATTTT
v_call: TRBV7-9; clone_size: .; d_call: TRBD1; j_call: TRBJ2-1; cdr3_aa: CASSLGATGAYNEQFF; cdr3_nt: TGTGCCAGCAGCTTAGGTGCGACAGGGGCCTACAATGAGCAGTTCTTC
v_call: TRBV29-1; clone_size: few; d_call: .; j_call: TRBJ2-1; cdr3_aa: CSVRSSYNEQFF; cdr3_nt: TGCAGCGTAAGGAGCTCCTACAATGAGCAGTTCTTC
v_call: TRBV16; clone_size: .; d_call: .; j_call: TRBJ1-2; cdr3_aa: CASSHIEGFGYTF; cdr3_nt: TGTGCCAGCAGCCACATAGAAGGCTTTGGCTACACCTTC
v_call: TRBV11-3; clone_size: many; d_call: TRBD2; j_call: TRBJ2-1; cdr3_aa: CASSLVSGRDAQFF; cdr3_nt: TGTGCCAGCAGCTTAGTTAGCGGGCGGGACGCCCAGTTCTTC
v_call: TRBV5-1; clone_size: few; d_call: TRBD1; j_call: TRBJ1-2; cdr3_aa: CASSPRRQGNYGYTF; cdr3_nt: TGCGCCAGCAGCCCGAGAAGACAGGGTAACTATGGCTACACCTTC
v_call: TRBV20-1; clone_size: few; d_call: .; j_call: TRBJ1-5; cdr3_aa: CSAGGASNQPQHF; cdr3_nt: TGCAGTGCTGGGGGCGCTAGCAATCAGCCCCAGCATTTT
v_call: TRBV5-1; clone_size: few; d_call: TRBD1; j_call: TRBJ2-5; cdr3_aa: CASSILQGSGAQYF; cdr3_nt: TGCGCCAGCAGCATATTACAGGGGAGTGGGGCCCAGTACTTC
v_call: TRBV6-1; clone_size: few; d_call: TRBD2; j_call: TRBJ2-1; cdr3_aa: CASSPPGAAGVHEQFF; cdr3_nt: TGTGCCAGCAGTCCCCCCGGCGCAGCGGGAGTACATGAGCAGTTCTTC
v_call: TRBV11-2; clone_size: few; d_call: TRBD1; j_call: TRBJ2-7; cdr3_aa: CASSSGTGRSYEQYF; cdr3_nt: TGTGCCAGCAGCTCCGGGACAGGGAGGTCCTACGAGCAGTACTTC
v_call: TRBV6-6; clone_size: .; d_call: .; j_call: TRBJ2-1; cdr3_aa: CASSPGGFDEQFF; cdr3_nt: TGTGCCAGCAGCCCTGGAGGGTTTGATGAGCAGTTCTTC